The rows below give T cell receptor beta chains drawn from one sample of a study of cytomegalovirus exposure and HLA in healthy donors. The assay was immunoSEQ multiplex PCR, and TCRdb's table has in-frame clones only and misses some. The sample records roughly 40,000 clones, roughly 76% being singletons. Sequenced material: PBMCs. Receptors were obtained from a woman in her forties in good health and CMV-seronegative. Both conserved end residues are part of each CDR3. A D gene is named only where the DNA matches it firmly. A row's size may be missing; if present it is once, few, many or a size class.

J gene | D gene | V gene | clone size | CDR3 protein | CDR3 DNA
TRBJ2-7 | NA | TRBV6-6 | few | CASVGGSYEQYF | TGTGCCAGCGTCGGGGGCTCCTACGAGCAGTACTTC
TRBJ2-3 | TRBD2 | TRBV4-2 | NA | CASSQEPSGGARTDTQYF | TGTGCCAGCAGCCAAGAACCTAGCGGGGGGGCGAGAACAGATACGCAGTATTTT
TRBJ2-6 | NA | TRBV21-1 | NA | CASSKEGTSGGDSGANVLTF | TGTGCCAGCAGCAAAGAGGGGACTAGCGGGGGCGACTCTGGGGCCAACGTCCTGACTTTC
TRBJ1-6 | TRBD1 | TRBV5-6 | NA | CASSFPGTGDNSPLHF | TGTGCCAGCAGCTTTCCCGGGACAGGGGACAATTCACCCCTCCACTTT
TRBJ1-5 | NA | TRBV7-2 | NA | CASSVQGFNQPQHF | TGTGCCAGCAGCGTCCAGGGTTTCAATCAGCCCCAGCATTTT
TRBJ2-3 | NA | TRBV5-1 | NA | CASSSPPGDTQYF | TGCGCCAGCAGCTCCCCTCCGGGAGATACGCAGTATTTT
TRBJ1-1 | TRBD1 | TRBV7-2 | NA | CASSWTGGVGTEAFF | TGTGCCAGCAGCTGGACAGGGGGCGTCGGCACTGAAGCTTTCTTT
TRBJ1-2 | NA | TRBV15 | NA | CATSSRVSGSGYTF | TGTGCCACCAGCAGCAGAGTCTCGGGGAGTGGCTACACCTTC
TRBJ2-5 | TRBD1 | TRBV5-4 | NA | CASSFPQGAKETQYF | TGTGCCAGCAGCTTTCCCCAGGGGGCAAAAGAGACCCAGTACTTC
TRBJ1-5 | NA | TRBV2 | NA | CASSTLGGLDLDQPQHF | TGTGCCAGCAGTACCCTGGGGGGGCTTGATTTGGATCAGCCCCAGCATTTT
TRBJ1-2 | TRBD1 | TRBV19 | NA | CAIAATGVYGYTF | TGTGCCATCGCAGCGACAGGGGTTTATGGCTACACCTTC
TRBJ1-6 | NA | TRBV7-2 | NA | CASSSRRGSAPLHF | TGTGCCAGCAGCTCTCGACGGGGTTCGGCACCCCTCCACTTT
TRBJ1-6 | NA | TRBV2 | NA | CASRLRAGLDNSPLHF | TGTGCCAGCAGGCTCAGGGCTGGCCTAGATAATTCACCCCTCCACTTT
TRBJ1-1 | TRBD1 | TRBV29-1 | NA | CSTRTGGITEAFF | TGCAGCACCCGCACAGGGGGCATTACTGAAGCTTTCTTT
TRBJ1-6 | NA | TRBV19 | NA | CASSPGRPSSPLHF | TGTGCCAGTAGCCCCGGCAGGCCTTCTTCACCCCTCCACTTT
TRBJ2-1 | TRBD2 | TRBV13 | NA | CASSPSSGRNNEQFF | TGTGCCAGCAGCCCTAGTAGCGGGAGGAACAATGAGCAGTTCTTC
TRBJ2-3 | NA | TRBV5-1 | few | CASSLQRGGDSTDTQYF | TGCGCCAGCAGCTTGCAGAGGGGGGGGGATAGCACAGATACGCAGTATTTT
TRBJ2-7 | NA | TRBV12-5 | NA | CASGYHRGGDEQYF | TGTGCTAGTGGTTACCACAGGGGGGGCGACGAGCAGTACTTC
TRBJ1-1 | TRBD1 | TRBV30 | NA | CAWVLTGGGTEAFF | TGTGCCTGGGTGCTGACAGGGGGAGGGACTGAAGCTTTCTTT
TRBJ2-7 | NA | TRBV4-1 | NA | CASSQVRGFYEQYF | TGCGCCAGCAGCCAAGTTAGAGGCTTCTACGAGCAGTACTTC
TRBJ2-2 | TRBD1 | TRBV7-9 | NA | CASSFGQGRTEELFF | TGTGCCAGCAGCTTCGGACAGGGTAGAACCGAGGAGCTGTTTTTT
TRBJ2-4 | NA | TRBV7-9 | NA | CASIPLDRNKNIQYF | TGTGCCAGTATTCCCCTAGACAGGAACAAAAACATTCAGTACTTC
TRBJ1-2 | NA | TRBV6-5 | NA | CASSTQGEGFYGYTF | TGTGCCAGCAGTACGCAAGGGGAAGGATTCTATGGCTACACCTTC
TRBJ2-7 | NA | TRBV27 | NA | CASSFRGSEQYF | TGTGCCAGCAGTTTCCGGGGATCCGAGCAGTACTTC
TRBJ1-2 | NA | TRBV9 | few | CASSPAGNYGYTF | TGTGCCAGCAGCCCAGCAGGGAACTATGGCTACACCTTC
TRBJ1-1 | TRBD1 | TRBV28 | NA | CASSSTGEGNTEAFF | TGTGCCAGCAGTTCGACAGGGGAGGGGAACACTGAAGCTTTCTTT
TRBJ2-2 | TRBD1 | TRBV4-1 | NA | CASSQGSVRTGNTGELFF | TGCGCCAGCAGCCAAGGGAGCGTTAGGACAGGGAACACCGGGGAGCTGTTTTTT
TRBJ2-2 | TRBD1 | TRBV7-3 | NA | CASSLGTGLTGELFF | TGTGCCAGCAGCTTAGGGACAGGGCTCACCGGGGAGCTGTTTTTT
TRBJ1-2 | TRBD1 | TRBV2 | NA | CASSENSGGAYGYTF | TGTGCCAGCAGTGAAAACTCAGGGGGCGCCTATGGCTACACCTTC
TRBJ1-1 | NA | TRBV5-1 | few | CASSGGNGAEAFF | TGCGCCAGCAGCGGAGGGAATGGCGCTGAAGCTTTCTTT
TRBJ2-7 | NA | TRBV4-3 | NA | CASSQEPGTYEQYF | TGCGCCAGCAGCCAAGAGCCCGGGACCTACGAGCAGTACTTC
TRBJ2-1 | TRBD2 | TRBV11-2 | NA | CASSLLASGGLYNEQFF | TGTGCCAGCAGCTTATTGGCTAGCGGGGGGCTTTACAATGAGCAGTTCTTC
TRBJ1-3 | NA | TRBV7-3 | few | CASSFGAGNTIYF | TGTGCCAGCAGCTTCGGGGCTGGAAACACCATATATTTT
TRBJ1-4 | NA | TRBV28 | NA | CASSLAGGSEKLFF | TGTGCCAGCAGTTTAGCCGGGGGATCAGAAAAACTGTTTTTT
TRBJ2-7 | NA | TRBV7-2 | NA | CASSLVAYEQYF | TGTGCCAGCAGCTTAGTCGCGTACGAGCAGTACTTC
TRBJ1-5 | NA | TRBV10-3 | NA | CAINSRDNQPQHF | TGTGCCATCAATTCGAGGGATAATCAGCCCCAGCATTTT
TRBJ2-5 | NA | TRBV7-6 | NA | CASSLGGETALQETQYF | TGTGCCAGCAGCTTAGGTGGGGAGACGGCACTCCAAGAGACCCAGTACTTC
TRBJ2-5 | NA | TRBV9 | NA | CASSPSRGGTQYF | TGTGCCAGCAGCCCGTCTAGGGGAGGAACCCAGTACTTC
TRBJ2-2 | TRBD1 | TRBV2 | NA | CASSAGQPSTGELFF | TGTGCCAGCAGTGCGGGACAGCCTTCCACCGGGGAGCTGTTTTTT
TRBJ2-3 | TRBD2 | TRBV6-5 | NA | CASSFLAGPTDTQYF | TGTGCCAGCAGTTTTCTAGCGGGCCCCACAGATACGCAGTATTTT
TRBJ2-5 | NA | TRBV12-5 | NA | CASGFGRGGFQETQYF | TGTGCTAGTGGTTTTGGTCGTGGCGGCTTCCAAGAGACCCAGTACTTC
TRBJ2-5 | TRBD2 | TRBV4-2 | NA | CASSPQVSGGAEETQYF | TGTGCCAGCAGCCCCCAGGTGAGCGGGGGGGCGGAGGAGACCCAGTACTTC
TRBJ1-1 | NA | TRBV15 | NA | CATSRDWQGKAFF | TGTGCCACCAGCAGAGATTGGCAGGGAAAAGCTTTCTTT
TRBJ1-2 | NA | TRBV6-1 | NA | CASSLGVYGYTF | TGTGCCAGCAGTCTAGGGGTTTATGGCTACACCTTC
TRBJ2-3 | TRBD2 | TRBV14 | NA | CASSQNSGASTDTQYF | TGTGCCAGCAGCCAGAATAGCGGGGCGAGCACAGATACGCAGTATTTT
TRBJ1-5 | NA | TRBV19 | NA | CASSRGGSNQPQHF | TGTGCCAGTAGCAGAGGGGGAAGCAATCAGCCCCAGCATTTT
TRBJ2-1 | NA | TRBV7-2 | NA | CASSLRGAGNEQFF | TGTGCCAGCAGCCTAAGAGGGGCGGGGAATGAGCAGTTCTTC
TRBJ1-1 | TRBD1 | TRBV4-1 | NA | CASSQSRGLTEAFF | TGCGCCAGCAGCCAAAGCAGGGGGCTTACTGAAGCTTTCTTT
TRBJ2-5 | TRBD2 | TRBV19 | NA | CASSDRGGQETQYF | TGTGCCAGTAGTGATCGGGGGGGACAAGAGACCCAGTACTTC
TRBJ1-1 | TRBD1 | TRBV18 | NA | CASSPGQGSSFGTEAFF | TGTGCCAGCTCCCCCGGACAGGGGTCTAGCTTTGGCACTGAAGCTTTCTTT
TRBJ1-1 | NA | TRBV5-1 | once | CASSDQDSNTEAFF | TGCGCCAGCAGCGATCAGGATTCGAACACTGAAGCTTTCTTT
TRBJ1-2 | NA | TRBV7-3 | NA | CASSRMSGASNYGYTF | TGTGCCAGCAGCAGGATGTCCGGAGCCTCTAACTATGGCTACACCTTC
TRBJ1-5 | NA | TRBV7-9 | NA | CASSSPFRYSGNQPQHF | TGTGCCAGCAGCTCCCCGTTTCGTTACAGTGGCAATCAGCCCCAGCATTTT
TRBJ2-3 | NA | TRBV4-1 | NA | CASSQGAITDTQYF | TGCGCCAGCAGCCAAGGGGCTATAACAGATACGCAGTATTTT
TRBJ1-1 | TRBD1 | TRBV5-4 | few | CASSPLTGGKYTEAFF | TGTGCCAGCAGCCCCCTGACAGGGGGGAAGTACACTGAAGCTTTCTTT
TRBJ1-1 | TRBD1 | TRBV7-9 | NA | CASSSPRGETEAFF | TGTGCCAGCAGCTCACCCAGGGGGGAGACTGAAGCTTTCTTT
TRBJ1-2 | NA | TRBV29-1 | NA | CSVDAGSRSEGYTF | TGCAGCGTTGATGCAGGCTCCCGATCTGAGGGCTACACCTTC